The rows below give T cell receptor beta chains drawn from one sample of a study of technical replicates of blood from a handful of donors. Only in-frame clones appear in the TCRdb table, and some are missing; sequencing was by immunoSEQ multiplex PCR. The top ten clones hold under 6.5% of a sample with some 62,000 clones, approximately 86% of them seen once. Sequencing was performed on PBMCs. The receptor set was obtained from a human donor in good health. Some clones in this sample may be carry-over from other donors' samples. The CDR3 runs from the conserved cysteine through the conserved F or W. D genes are given only for firm matches. Clone sizes are given selectively: once, few, many, or a class where the clone is expanded.

>TRBJ1-1|TRBV7-2|-|-
CASRAGGGNTEAFF
TGTGCCAGCAGGGCGGGAGGGGGGAACACTGAAGCTTTCTTT
>TRBJ1-2|TRBV7-2|-|-
CASTYKTTGQNYGYTF
TGTGCCAGCACCTACAAGACGACCGGACAGAACTATGGCTACACCTTC
>TRBJ1-1|TRBV7-9|-|-
CASSLGRGSNTEAFF
TGTGCCAGCAGCTTAGGGCGCGGTTCGAACACTGAAGCTTTCTTT
>TRBJ2-7|TRBV7-9|few|TRBD1
CASSEDRVYEQYF
TGTGCCAGCAGCGAGGACAGGGTCTACGAGCAGTACTTC
>TRBJ1-6|TRBV11-2|-|TRBD1
CASSLSGQGSYNSPLHF
TGTGCCAGCAGCTTAAGTGGACAGGGCTCCTATAATTCACCCCTCCACTTT
>TRBJ2-5|TRBV19|once|-
CASSIQDRQETQYF
TGTGCCAGTAGTATTCAAGACAGACAAGAGACCCAGTACTTC
>TRBJ2-5|TRBV5-1|-|TRBD1
CASSSRVGQGATQYF
TGCGCCAGCAGCTCCCGGGTCGGACAGGGGGCTACCCAGTACTTC
>TRBJ2-1|TRBV5-1|-|-
CASSLGPRATGYNEQFF
TGCGCCAGCAGCTTGGGCCCCAGGGCTACAGGCTACAATGAGCAGTTCTTC
>TRBJ1-3|TRBV4-2|-|-
CASSPSGGGRNTIYF
TGTGCCAGCAGCCCCTCAGGTGGGGGGAGAAACACCATATATTTT
>TRBJ2-1|TRBV29-1|-|TRBD2
CSVVPTSGGEQFF
TGCAGCGTTGTCCCGACTAGCGGGGGTGAGCAGTTCTTC
>TRBJ1-1|TRBV6-6|few|TRBD1
CASRDTGQGLNTEAFF
TGTGCCAGCAGAGATACCGGACAGGGACTGAACACTGAAGCTTTCTTT
>TRBJ1-1|TRBV19|-|TRBD1
CASSTPDRGQGGNTEAFF
TGTGCCAGTAGTACTCCCGACAGGGGCCAAGGAGGGAACACTGAAGCTTTCTTT
>TRBJ2-2|TRBV27|-|-
CASSSPPGELFF
TGTGCCAGCAGTTCACCCCCGGGAGAGCTGTTTTTT
>TRBJ2-7|TRBV30|-|TRBD2
CAWSWSGDLTEQYF
TGTGCCTGGAGTTGGAGCGGGGACTTAACCGAGCAGTACTTC
>TRBJ2-4|TRBV7-2|-|TRBD1
CASSLAGTGVAKNIQYF
TGTGCCAGCAGCTTAGCGGGGACAGGGGTAGCCAAAAACATTCAGTACTTC
>TRBJ1-3|TRBV10-3|-|TRBD1
CAISELENRGRSGNTIYF
TGTGCCATCAGTGAGTTAGAAAACAGGGGCCGCTCTGGAAACACCATATATTTT
>TRBJ1-6|TRBV19|-|TRBD1
CASNRGDRGSGSYNSPLHF
TGTGCCAGTAACAGGGGGGACAGGGGCTCCGGCTCCTATAATTCACCCCTCCACTTT
>TRBJ2-3|TRBV6-1|-|-
CASSEAPNAAQYF
TGTGCCAGCAGTGAAGCTCCTAACGCGGCGCAGTATTTT
>TRBJ1-6|TRBV30|few|TRBD1
CALTGQGNSPLHF
TGTGCCTTGACGGGACAGGGAAATTCACCCCTCCACTTT
>TRBJ1-4|TRBV18|few|-
CASSGLQGKLFF
TGTGCCAGCTCGGGACTACAGGGAAAACTGTTTTTT
>TRBJ2-3|TRBV18|-|-
CASSPPRGTDTQYF
TGTGCCAGCTCACCACCTCGCGGGACAGATACGCAGTATTTT
>TRBJ1-1|TRBV18|-|-
CASSQAGGYTEAFF
TGTGCCAGCTCACAGGCCGGCGGTTACACTGAAGCTTTCTTT
>TRBJ1-3|TRBV7-2|-|TRBD1
CASSPRDSGNTIYF
TGTGCCAGCAGCCCGCGGGACAGCGGAAACACCATATATTTT
>TRBJ2-1|TRBV21-1|-|-
CASNSPFF
TGTGCCAGCAACTCGCCCTTCTTC
>TRBJ1-3|TRBV4-3|-|-
CASSQDPAYSGNTIYF
TGCGCCAGCAGCCAAGATCCCGCCTACTCTGGAAACACCATATATTTT
>TRBJ2-3|TRBV9|once|-
CASSTGQIDTQYF
TGTGCCAGCAGCACCGGACAGATAGATACGCAGTATTTT
>TRBJ1-2|TRBV30|once|-
CAWDRRGEDYGYTF
TGTGCCTGGGACCGACGAGGGGAGGACTATGGCTACACCTTC
>TRBJ1-4|TRBV6-5|-|TRBD1
CASTPAGGYEKLFF
TGTGCCAGCACCCCGGCAGGGGGTTATGAAAAACTGTTTTTT
>TRBJ2-1|TRBV5-6|-|TRBD2
CASSSTSGGVHSSYNEQFF
TGTGCCAGCAGCTCCACTAGCGGGGGGGTCCACAGCTCCTACAATGAGCAGTTCTTC